This T cell receptor (beta chain) came from a study of blood T cell repertoires in COVID-19. Study background: Spain, Italy and the United States supplied samples that represented acute and convalescent COVID-19. From T cells, B-cell-depleted T cells, or PBMCs came the material, which was cDNA or gDNA.

Authors' analysis steps: Amplification from reference gene primers served as the basis for estimated nucleated cell counts. Only in-frame clones appear in the TCRdb table, and some are missing; sequencing was by immunoSEQ multiplex PCR. V and J calls and clone size are given by that table; D and trimming were obtained from the DNA. The data contain about 51,000 clones, roughly 86% of them singletons. This clone came up once. V gave up 4 bases and J gave up 7 bases; unmatched junction bases: 4. CDR1 and CDR2 from the germline V gene are KGHDR and SFDVKD. The CDR3 runs 14 residues. The chain recombines TRBV24-1 with TRBJ2-2, with 8 bases identical to TRBD1. This clonotype was sampled from a man older than 75 with active COVID-19. The specimen sequenced was peripheral blood. Here the CDR3 DNA reads TGTGCCACCAGTGACCAACAGGGGGGCGGGGAGCTGTTTTTT. Translation gives CATSDQQGGGELFF.